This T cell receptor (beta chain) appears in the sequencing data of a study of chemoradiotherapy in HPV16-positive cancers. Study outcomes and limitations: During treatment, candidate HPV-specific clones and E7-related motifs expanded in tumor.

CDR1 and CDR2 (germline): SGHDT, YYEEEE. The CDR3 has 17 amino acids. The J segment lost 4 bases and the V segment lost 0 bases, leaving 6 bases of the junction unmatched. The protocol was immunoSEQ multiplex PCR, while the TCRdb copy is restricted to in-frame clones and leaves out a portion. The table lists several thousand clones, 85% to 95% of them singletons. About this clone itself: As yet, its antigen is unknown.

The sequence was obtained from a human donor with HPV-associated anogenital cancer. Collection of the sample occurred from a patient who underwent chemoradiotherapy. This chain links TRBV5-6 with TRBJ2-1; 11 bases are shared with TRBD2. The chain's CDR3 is CASSLELAGGPYNEQFF. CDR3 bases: TGTGCCAGCAGCTTGGAGCTAGCGGGGGGACCTTACAATGAGCAGTTCTTC.